This T cell receptor beta chain was captured in a study of cytomegalovirus exposure and HLA in healthy donors. Study-wide findings and caveats: A later analysis showed HLA-associated TCR beta chains outstripping equally common others in clonal expansion. A later analysis reportedly found that, within productive TCRs, an Asian-associated ancestry cluster had fewer N-insertions than the mean observed across the approximately 670 donors.

The PCR employed 60 Vbeta primers together with 13 Jbeta primers. TCRdb keeps only in-frame clones here, not all; method: immunoSEQ multiplex PCR. The table has about 94,000 clones, 81% seen once. Comments on this clone: Its target is unknown.

The sequence was obtained from a human donor in good health. The sequenced material came from PBMCs.

The CDR3 DNA is TGTGCCAGCAGTTTCTACAGGGGTTCAGAGACCCAGTACTTC. Encoded protein: CASSFYRGSETQYF. The chain has TRBV6-5 and TRBJ2-5, with TRBD1 identical over 7 bases. With V trimmed by 4 bases and J by 4 bases, 6 bases remained unmatched. Germline CDR1 MNHEY, CDR2 SVGAGI. This CDR3 contains 14 residues.